The 21 T cell receptor beta chains presented below share a single source sample, sequenced in a study of blood T cell repertoires in COVID-19. Generated by immunoSEQ multiplex PCR, the TCRdb table keeps only in-frame clones and is missing some. The sample holds about 210,000 clones, roughly 82% seen once. Sequencing was carried out using peripheral blood. The receptors stem from a woman aged 40 to 50 with acute or convalescent COVID-19.

This clone was observed a handful of times. This chain connects TRBV6-5 to TRBJ1-1; D is unclear. CDR3 length: 14 amino acids. Germline loops: CDR1 MNHEY, CDR2 SVGAGI. Deletions cut 0 bases from V and 4 bases from J, with 9 bases between. DNA for the CDR3: TGTGCCAGCAGTTACTCGAGGGTGGGCACTGAAGCTTTCTTT. It yields the protein CASSYSRVGTEAFF.

The rearrangement links TRBV6-1 to TRBJ2-7; D may be TRBD1 (6 bases). The CDR3 is made up of 12 amino acids. V was pared by 6 bases and J by 3 bases, with 9 bases between. Per germline, CDR1 MNHNS and CDR2 SASEGT. CDR3 in amino acids: CASRVQGYEQYF. In DNA form, the CDR3 reads TGTGCCAGCAGAGTACAGGGCTACGAGCAGTACTTC.

This clone has more than one count but fewer than ten. The genes are TRBV20-1 and TRBJ2-1; the match to TRBD1 covers 7 bases. The CDR3 has 11 residues. V dropped 3 bases and J dropped 8; count of bases not matched to a gene: 1. Germline V gene data show CDR1 as DFQATT and CDR2 as SNEGSKA (reference sequence). The CDR3 protein is CSASQGDEQFF. Written as DNA, the CDR3 is TGCAGTGCTAGTCAGGGGGATGAGCAGTTCTTC.

V usage is TRBV30 and J usage is TRBJ2-7; maybe TRBD1 (6 bases). This CDR3 is built from 16 residues. Trimming stripped 1 base from V and 2 bases from J, with 18 bases between. The germline CDR1 and CDR2 sequences are GTSNPN and SVGIG (reference sequence). The chain's CDR3 is CAWSGGQGFNPYEQYF. The CDR3 region has the DNA TGTGCCTGGAGTGGAGGTCAGGGGTTTAATCCCTACGAGCAGTACTTC.

The chain carries TRBV6-1 and TRBJ1-2, with 9 bases that match TRBD1. The CDR3 consists of 14 residues. Germline V gene sequence: CDR1 MNHNS, CDR2 SASEGT. V lost 2 bases, J lost 7 bases, and 5 bases stayed unmatched. Here the CDR3 reads CASSERYRGPGYTF. The CDR3 DNA reads as TGTGCCAGCAGTGAAAGGTACAGGGGGCCTGGCTACACCTTC.

This clone was found many times. The rearrangement links TRBV6-4 to TRBJ1-6; maybe TRBD1 (6 bases). CDR1 MRHNA and CDR2 SNTAGT come from the germline V gene. Trimming removed 4 bases from V and 7 bases from J, with 14 bases in between. This CDR3 has 15 residues. CDR3 nucleotides: TGTGCCAGCAGTGCAAATCTGCAGGGGAATTCACCCCTCCACTTT. Its translation: CASSANLQGNSPLHF.

The chain combines TRBV6-2 or TRBV6-3 with TRBJ2-1, with TRBD2 matching over 8 bases. Germline V CDR1 and CDR2: MNHEY, SVGEGT. The CDR3 length is 16 residues. V gave up 6 bases and J gave up 7 bases; unmatched junction bases: 14. The DNA for the CDR3 is TGTGCCAGCAGCCCTCCCCTAGCGGGCCTCTATAATGAGCAGTTCTTC. This gives the protein CASSPPLAGLYNEQFF.

The J gene is TRBJ2-7, the V gene TRBV5-1, with 7 positions matching TRBD1. The CDR3 sequence is 14 residues long. CDR1 and CDR2 from the germline V gene are SGHRS and YFSETQ. V lost 5 bases and J lost 6; bases outside the gene matches: 11. CDR3 bases: TGCGCCAGCAGTCCCTTCGGTGAGGGGGCCGAGCAGTACTTC. Its protein is CASSPFGEGAEQYF.

This clone was seen just once. The chain links TRBV10-3 to TRBJ2-3; 10 bases match TRBD1. Trimming cost V 4 bases and J 4 bases; bases outside gene matches: 17. Germline assignment: CDR1 ENHRY and CDR2 SYGVKD. The CDR3 consists of 19 residues. The CDR3 DNA reads TGTGCCATCAGTGCTTCCGGGACAGGGGACACAAAGCGCGCAGATACGCAGTATTTT. Its translation is CAISASGTGDTKRADTQYF.

This chain links TRBV19 with TRBJ1-5; 9 nucleotides line up with TRBD1. There are 20 residues in the CDR3. Germline assignment: CDR1 LNHDA and CDR2 SQIVND (reference sequence). J was trimmed by 0 bases and V by 3 bases; bases with no gene match: 15. In DNA, the CDR3 is TGTGCCAGTAGTATGTGGGGGACAGGGAGCTTTGGGGATAGCAATCAGCCCCAGCATTTT. Its translation is CASSMWGTGSFGDSNQPQHF.

The chain employs TRBV7-6 and TRBJ2-3, with D tentatively TRBD1 (6 bases). Germline CDR1 and CDR2: SGHVS and FNYEAQ. Trimming pared 7 bases from V and 1 base from J, leaving 12 bases between. The CDR3 is 14 amino acids. For the CDR3, the DNA is TGTGCCAGCACCCGAGGGGGAGGCACAGATACGCAGTATTTT. This encodes CASTRGGGTDTQYF.

The chain couples TRBV4-2 to TRBJ2-7, with 7 bases aligning to TRBD1. The CDR3 sequence is 16 residues long. The V gene end was trimmed by 1 base and the J gene end by 4 bases; junction bases not matched to a gene: 10. Germline loops: CDR1 LGHNA, CDR2 YNFKEQ. This CDR3 is CASSQVSPGQEYEQYF. The CDR3 DNA reads as TGTGCCAGCAGCCAAGTTTCGCCCGGACAGGAATACGAGCAGTACTTC.

The chain recombines TRBV7-9 with TRBJ1-2; 7 bases are shared with TRBD1. The CDR3 length is 15 residues. Germline CDR1 and CDR2: SEHNR and FQNEAQ (reference sequence). J lost 0 bases, V lost 5 bases, and 6 bases had no gene match. The CDR3 nucleotides are TGTGCCAGCAGCCCACAGGGGTATACTAACTATGGCTACACCTTC. It specifies CASSPQGYTNYGYTF.

V usage is TRBV2 and J usage is TRBJ2-7, with 9 bases lining up with TRBD2. V was clipped by 1 base and J by 5 bases; unmatched bases: 6. The length of the CDR3 is 15 residues. Germline V gives CDR1 SNHLY, CDR2 FYNNEI. CDR3 DNA sequence: TGTGCCAGCAGTGAAGTTCTAGCGGGAAGGAACGAGCAGTACTTC. Translating it yields CASSEVLAGRNEQYF. The full variable domain, with the rest looked up from reference TRBV2 and TRBJ2-7, is EPEVTQTPSHQVTQMGQEVILRCVPISNHLYFYWYRQILGQKVEFLVSFYNNEISEKSEIFDDQFSVERPDGSNFTLKIRSTKLEDSAMYFCASSEVLAGRNEQYFGPGTRLTVT.

The chain combines TRBV29-1 with TRBJ1-1; 9 positions agree with TRBD1. This CDR3 contains 13 residues. The junction had 5 bases not matched to a gene; V was cut back by 5 bases and J by 4 bases. Per the germline V gene, CDR1 is SQVTM and CDR2 is ANQGSEA. The DNA of the CDR3 is TGCAGCGTTTCAGACAGGGGGGGCACTGAAGCTTTCTTT. Protein product: CSVSDRGGTEAFF.

The rearrangement links TRBV6-5 to TRBJ2-1, with 12 bases fitting TRBD2. The ends lost 6 bases at V and 4 bases at J; junction bases unmatched: 4. The CDR3 covers 15 residues. Germline loops: CDR1 MNHEY, CDR2 SVGAGI. In nucleotides, the CDR3 is TGTGCCAGCAGCTACGGACTAGCGGGGTACAATGAGCAGTTCTTC. Encoded protein: CASSYGLAGYNEQFF.

V and J are TRBV19 and TRBJ2-6, with D unresolved. CDR3 size: 17 residues. V lost 3 bases and J 1 base, leaving 13 bases between the germline ends. In germline, CDR1 is LNHDA, CDR2 SQIVND (reference sequence). CDR3 bases: TGTGCCAGTAGTATTGAGATCGGGTCTTCTGGGGCCAACGTCCTGACTTTC. Protein: CASSIEIGSSGANVLTF. Based on the CDR3 plus reference TRBV19 and TRBJ2-6, the full variable domain is DGGITQSPKYLFRKEGQNVTLSCEQNLNHDAMYWYRQDPGQGLRLIYYSQIVNDFQKGDIAEGYSVSREKKESFPLTVTSAQKNPTAFYLCASSIEIGSSGANVLTFGAGSRLTVL.

The gene calls are TRBV5-1 and TRBJ2-4; TRBD1 might be the D (6 bases). Germline lookup yields CDR1 SGHRS and CDR2 YFSETQ. V lost 3 bases to trimming and J lost 0 bases, with 13 bases between them. This CDR3 has 16 amino acids. The CDR3 sequence is CASSSGQNLAKNIQYF. CDR3 DNA: TGCGCCAGCAGCTCAGGACAGAACCTAGCCAAAAACATTCAGTACTTC.

The V call is TRBV10-3, the J call TRBJ1-1; the D gene is possibly TRBD1 (5 bases). The CDR3 runs 11 residues. Germline lookup yields CDR1 ENHRY and CDR2 SYGVKD. V lost 6 bases, J lost 7 bases, and 9 bases lay in between. This CDR3 reads CAIRETDEAFF. In DNA form, the CDR3 reads TGTGCCATCAGGGAGACAGATGAAGCTTTCTTT.

The rearrangement joins TRBV6-4 to TRBJ1-2; perhaps TRBD1 as D (6 bases). Looked up from germline, CDR1 is MRHNA and CDR2 is SNTAGT. The CDR3 has 13 residues. V lost 6 bases, J lost 6 bases, and 14 bases lay in between. The chain's CDR3 is CASRVTGTDGYTF. In DNA, the CDR3 is TGTGCCAGCAGGGTCACAGGGACGGATGGCTACACCTTC.

This rearrangement joins TRBV7-3 to TRBJ2-1, with 7 bases identical to TRBD2. The V gene's germline CDR1 is SGHTA and CDR2 FQGTGA. CDR3 length equals 15 residues. V lost 5 bases to trimming and J lost 9 bases; unmatched junction nucleotides: 13. The CDR3 region has the DNA TGTGCCAGCAGCCCCGGGTTAGCGGGCTTCGTTGAGCAGTTCTTC. This translates into CASSPGLAGFVEQFF.